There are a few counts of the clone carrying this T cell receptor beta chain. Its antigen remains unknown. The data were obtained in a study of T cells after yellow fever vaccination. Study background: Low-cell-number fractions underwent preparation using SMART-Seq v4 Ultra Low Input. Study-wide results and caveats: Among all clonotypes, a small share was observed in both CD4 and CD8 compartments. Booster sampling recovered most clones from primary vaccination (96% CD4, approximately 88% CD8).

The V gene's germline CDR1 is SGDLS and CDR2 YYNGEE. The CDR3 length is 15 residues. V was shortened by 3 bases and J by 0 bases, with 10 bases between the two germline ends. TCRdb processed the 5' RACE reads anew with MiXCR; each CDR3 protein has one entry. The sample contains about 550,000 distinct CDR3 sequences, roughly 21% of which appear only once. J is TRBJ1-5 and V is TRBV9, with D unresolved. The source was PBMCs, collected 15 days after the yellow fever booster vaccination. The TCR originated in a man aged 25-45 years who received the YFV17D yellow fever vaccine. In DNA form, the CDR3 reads TGTGCCAGCAGCGAGGGAGGGAATAGCAATCAGCCCCAGCATTTT. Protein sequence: CASSEGGNSNQPQHF.